This T cell receptor beta chain was captured by sequencing in a study of liver allograft versus peripheral blood T cells. Study context: Peripheral blood of the recipients supplied T cell receptor repertoires that were compared with those in transplanted livers.

The study, taken as a whole, reports: Liver allograft and peripheral blood T cell receptor repertoires reportedly differed.

The CDR3 contains 14 residues. Germline V gene data show CDR1 as WSHSY and CDR2 as SAAADI. Trimming shortened V by 1 base and J by 5 bases, and 8 bases separated the two germline ends. TCRdb called the reads again in MiXCR, with one record for every CDR3 protein. The repertoire consists of about 13,000 distinct CDR3 sequences, with approximately 20% occurring once and the leading ten covering around 14%. Points on this clonotype: Antigen specificity is unknown.

The source is a human patient who had a liver transplant. Certain T cells may be donor cells from the graft. The chain recombines TRBV10-2 with TRBJ1-4; weak D call: TRBD1 (6 bases). The CDR3 loop is CASSELGQNEKLFF. For the CDR3, the DNA is TGCGCCAGCAGTGAGTTGGGACAAAATGAAAAACTGTTTTTT.